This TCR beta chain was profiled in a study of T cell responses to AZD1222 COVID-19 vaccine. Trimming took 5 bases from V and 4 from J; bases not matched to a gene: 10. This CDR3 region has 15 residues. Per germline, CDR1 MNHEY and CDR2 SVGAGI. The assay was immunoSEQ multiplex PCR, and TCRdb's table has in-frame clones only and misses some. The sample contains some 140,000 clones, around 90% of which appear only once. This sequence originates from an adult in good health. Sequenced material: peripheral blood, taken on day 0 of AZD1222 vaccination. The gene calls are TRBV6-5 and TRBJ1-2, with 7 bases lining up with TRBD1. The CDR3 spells CASSRHRGGIYGYTF. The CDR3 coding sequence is TGTGCCAGCAGTCGACACAGGGGAGGAATCTATGGCTACACCTTC.